This T cell receptor (beta chain) emerged from a study of metastatic and nonmetastatic thyroid tumors. TCRdb reanalyzed the PCR reads via MiXCR. The data show approximately 31,000 clones, about 20% seen once. This clone was seen more than once but under ten times. Every patient underwent thyroid surgery untreated. The CDR3 is 13 residues long. V was trimmed by 5 bases and J by 5 bases, leaving 12 bases between them. The receptor was derived from a female donor with papillary thyroid cancer or a benign thyroid nodule (not recorded which). Some clones in this sample may be carry-over from other donors' samples. The specimen sequenced was blood. The V call is TRBV12-3 or TRBV12-4, the J call TRBJ2-5; D unresolved. The CDR3 nucleotides read TGTGCCAGCAGTGCTGGGGAACGCGAGACCCAGTACTTC. The encoded protein is CASSAGERETQYF.